These T cell receptor beta chains were read from a single sample in a study of T cell responses to AZD1222 COVID-19 vaccine. Here immunoSEQ multiplex PCR was the method, and the copy in TCRdb shows in-frame clones only, minus some. The table lists 35,000 to 45,000 clones, roughly 84% of them singletons. This sample comprised peripheral blood, obtained 28 days after the second AZD1222 dose. The receptor source for this set is an adult who received the AZD1222 COVID-19 vaccine. CDR3s include the opening cysteine and the closing phenylalanine or tryptophan. D genes are given only for firm matches. Clone sizes are given selectively: once, few, many, or a class where the clone is expanded.

TRBJ2-1 | . | TRBD2 | TRBV6-5 | TGTGCCACCTTGGGCAGTGGCGGGGGGGCATATGAGCAGTTCTTC | CATLGSGGGAYEQFF
TRBJ1-1 | . | . | TRBV5-1 | TGCGCCAGCAGCTTTACAGGCATGAACACTGAAGCTTTCTTT | CASSFTGMNTEAFF
TRBJ1-2 | . | . | TRBV19 | TGTGCCAGTAGACCCGACAGGAGTCACTATGGCTACACCTTC | CASRPDRSHYGYTF
TRBJ1-5 | . | . | TRBV12-5 | TGTGCTAGTGGTTTGAACGGTAGCAATCAGCCCCAGCATTTT | CASGLNGSNQPQHF
TRBJ1-1 | . | . | TRBV30 | TGTGCCTGGAAATTGGGGAACACTGAAGCTTTCTTT | CAWKLGNTEAFF
TRBJ1-3 | . | TRBD1 | TRBV7-6 | TGTGCCAGCAGTTTTGGACAGGGGCGTTTAAGCTCTGGAAACACCATATATTTT | CASSFGQGRLSSGNTIYF
TRBJ2-7 | . | TRBD2 | TRBV15 | TGTGCCACCAGCAGGGGTGTACTAGCGGGGGAGTACGAGCAGTACTTC | CATSRGVLAGEYEQYF
TRBJ2-7 | . | . | TRBV11-3 | TGTGCCAGCAGCTTAGGGCAGACGGAGCAGTACTTC | CASSLGQTEQYF
TRBJ1-2 | . | TRBD1 | TRBV9 | TGTGCCAGCAGCGTAGGAGGACAGGGGATATCATACGGCTACACCTTC | CASSVGGQGISYGYTF
TRBJ2-5 | . | . | TRBV19 | TGTGCCAGTAGTCCCCGACTGCAAGAGACCCAGTACTTC | CASSPRLQETQYF
TRBJ1-6 | few | . | TRBV27 | TGTGCCAGCGGCGAATATCTTTCACCCCTCCACTTT | CASGEYLSPLHF
TRBJ1-2 | once | TRBD1 | TRBV6-5 | TGTGCCGGACAACGGACAGGGGCTAACTATGGCTACACCTTC | CAGQRTGANYGYTF
TRBJ2-2 | . | TRBD1 | TRBV5-4 | TGTGCCAGCAGTAAACCGGGACAGGGGGAGGAGCTGTTTTTT | CASSKPGQGEELFF
TRBJ2-3 | . | TRBD1 | TRBV5-6 | TGTGCCAGCAGCTTGGCGGGACAGGGCTACACAGATACGCAGTATTTT | CASSLAGQGYTDTQYF
TRBJ1-2 | . | TRBD1 | TRBV14 | TGTGCCAGCAGCCAAGGGACAGGGGGAAACTATGGCTACACCTTC | CASSQGTGGNYGYTF
TRBJ1-1 | . | . | TRBV28 | TGTGCCAGCAGTTGGGCGAACACTGAAGCTTTCTTT | CASSWANTEAFF
TRBJ1-3 | . | . | TRBV15 | TGTGCCACCAGCAGGGGGTCCCGGGATACCCTCGGAAACACCATATATTTT | CATSRGSRDTLGNTIYF
TRBJ1-2 | . | TRBD1 | TRBV15 | TGTGCCACCAGCACCACCATAACAGGGGCTGATAACTATGGCTACACCTTC | CATSTTITGADNYGYTF
TRBJ2-5 | . | . | TRBV6-6 | TGTGCCAGCACCCCCCGCGGAGGGACCCAGTACTTC | CASTPRGGTQYF
TRBJ1-4 | . | . | TRBV6-1 | TGTGCCAGCAGTGACGGTCGGGAGTTGATAGAAAAACTGTTTTTT | CASSDGRELIEKLFF
TRBJ1-1 | . | . | TRBV7-9 | TGTGCCAGCAGCTCTGGACAGTTTGAAGCTTTCTTT | CASSSGQFEAFF
TRBJ2-3 | . | TRBD2 | TRBV7-6 | TGTGCCAGCAGCTTATTTAGTAGCGGGGGGTCTGGATACACAGATACGCAGTATTTT | CASSLFSSGGSGYTDTQYF
TRBJ1-1 | few | . | TRBV29-1 | TGCAGCGTTGGGATGTTGCCAGGGGCCGTGAACACTGAAGCTTTCTTT | CSVGMLPGAVNTEAFF
TRBJ1-5 | . | . | TRBV10-3 | TGTGCCATCAGTCCCGACAGTAATCAGCCCCAGCATTTT | CAISPDSNQPQHF
TRBJ2-7 | . | TRBD1 | TRBV5-6 | TGTGCCAGCAGCTTGCTTGCCGGGACAGGGACCCACGAGCAGTACTTC | CASSLLAGTGTHEQYF
TRBJ1-1 | . | . | TRBV12-3/TRBV12-4 | TGTGCCAGCATTGGGGGGGATAACACTGAAGCTTTCTTT | CASIGGDNTEAFF
TRBJ1-3 | once | . | TRBV19 | TGTGCCAGTGAACAGGGAAGGACTGGAAACACCATATATTTT | CASEQGRTGNTIYF
TRBJ2-1 | . | . | TRBV30 | TGTGCCTGGAGTGTACTAGCTGGGGCTCGCAATGAGCAGTTCTTC | CAWSVLAGARNEQFF
TRBJ1-1 | . | TRBD1 | TRBV5-1 | TGCGCCAGCAGCATCGACGGGACAGGGGTTTTGGAAGCTTTCTTT | CASSIDGTGVLEAFF
TRBJ1-5 | . | TRBD1 | TRBV2 | TGTGCCAGCAGCACTACCAGGGGGAACATCAATCAGCCCCAGCATTTT | CASSTTRGNINQPQHF
TRBJ1-6 | . | TRBD1 | TRBV6-5 | TGTGCCAGCAGCGCGGGACAGGGAGTTTCACCCCTCCACTTT | CASSAGQGVSPLHF
TRBJ1-1 | . | . | TRBV10-3 | TGTGCCATCAGTGGTCGAGGGGGGCGCAACACTGAAGCTTTCTTT | CAISGRGGRNTEAFF
TRBJ2-2 | once | . | TRBV7-9 | TGTGCCAGCAGCCTTTCCGGGCCGAACACCGGGGAGCTGTTTTTT | CASSLSGPNTGELFF
TRBJ1-1 | . | . | TRBV5-1 | TGCGCCAGCAGCCCCATTGGGACGGTGAACACTGAAGCTTTCTTT | CASSPIGTVNTEAFF
TRBJ1-2 | . | TRBD1 | TRBV19 | TGTGCCAGTACCCCCACAGGGGGCGCGAGGATTGGCTACACCTTC | CASTPTGGARIGYTF
TRBJ2-2 | . | . | TRBV3-1/TRBV3-2 | TGTGCCAGCAGCCTTCTAGCGAACACCGGGGAGCTGTTTTTT | CASSLLANTGELFF
TRBJ1-1 | . | TRBD1 | TRBV11-2 | TGTGCCAGCCGGGGACAGGGCGGGAACACTGAAGCTTTCTTT | CASRGQGGNTEAFF
TRBJ2-6 | . | . | TRBV7-2 | TGTGCCAGCAGCCCCAGAATCTCTGGGGCCAACGTCCTGACTTTC | CASSPRISGANVLTF
TRBJ2-7 | . | . | TRBV11-1 | TGTGCCAGCAGCTTAAGGTCAGTCTCTTACGAGCAGTACTTC | CASSLRSVSYEQYF
TRBJ2-7 | . | TRBD1 | TRBV7-9 | TGTGCCAGCAGCGCCTTGGGGACAGAGTTATCCTACGAGCAGTACTTC | CASSALGTELSYEQYF
TRBJ1-2 | . | TRBD1 | TRBV5-4 | TGTGCCAGCAGCTTAGGGGGGACAGGGGGCGAGGTCACTTTC | CASSLGGTGGEVTF
TRBJ1-3 | . | . | TRBV9 | TGTGCCAGCAGCGTGTACAGAAACTCTGGAAACACCATATATTTT | CASSVYRNSGNTIYF
TRBJ1-2 | . | . | TRBV2 | TGTGCCAGCAGTGAGGCTAACTATGGCTACACCTTC | CASSEANYGYTF